A selection of T cell receptor beta chains follows, all from one sample in a study of regulatory T cells in long-lasting Graves disease. Via MiXCR, TCRdb re-called the multiplex PCR reads, giving one row per CDR3 protein. Here the sample spans approximately 390,000 distinct CDR3 sequences, roughly 15% being singletons. This sample also belongs to another study, concerning T cells in Graves' hyperthyroidism and ophthalmopathy.

Source: peripheral blood mononuclear cells (PBMCs), taken at new diagnosis, from a patient treated with antithyroid drugs. These receptors were obtained from a young woman with Graves disease. Each CDR3 is given with its conserved first and last residue. Each record gives: J gene, D gene, clone size, V gene, CDR3 protein, CDR3 DNA. D genes are given only for firm matches. Expanded clones get a size class; other rows say once, few or many, or leave the size out.

TRBJ2-7 | TRBD2 | many | TRBV7-2 | CASSFRGGTYEQYF | TGTGCCAGCAGCTTTCGCGGGGGAACCTACGAGCAGTACTTC
TRBJ1-4 | - | - | TRBV29-1 | CSVTEGASNEKLFF | TGCAGCGTGACCGAAGGAGCTAGTAATGAAAAACTGTTTTTT
TRBJ2-7 | - | few | TRBV27 | CASSSIRVGEQYF | TGTGCCAGCAGTTCGATCAGGGTCGGTGAGCAGTACTTC
TRBJ2-3 | TRBD2 | - | TRBV9 | CASSAGRGRGGSTDTQYF | TGTGCCAGCAGCGCCGGTCGGGGACGGGGGGGATCCACAGATACGCAGTATTTT
TRBJ2-7 | TRBD2 | many | TRBV6-1 | CASSRTSGFYEQYF | TGTGCCAGCAGTCGCACTAGCGGGTTCTACGAGCAGTACTTC
TRBJ2-1 | - | few | TRBV19 | CASSTGYSYNEQFF | TGTGCCAGTAGTACTGGCTACTCCTACAATGAGCAGTTCTTC
TRBJ2-2 | TRBD1 | many | TRBV5-1 | CASSLARGRTGELFF | TGTGCCAGCAGCTTAGCCAGGGGGCGGACCGGGGAGCTGTTTTTT
TRBJ2-7 | - | many | TRBV5-1 | CASGQESPYEQYF | TGCGCCAGCGGCCAGGAGTCCCCCTACGAGCAGTACTTC
TRBJ2-3 | TRBD2 | many | TRBV10-3 | CAISPWLAGGADTQYF | TGTGCCATCAGTCCGTGGCTAGCGGGAGGTGCAGATACGCAGTATTTT
TRBJ2-1 | - | many | TRBV20-1 | CSARDPYYNEQFF | TGCAGTGCTAGGGACCCCTACTACAATGAGCAGTTCTTC
TRBJ2-2 | TRBD2 | - | TRBV20-1 | CSATTSGRARAGELFF | TGCAGTGCCACGACTAGCGGGAGGGCCAGGGCCGGGGAGCTGTTTTTT
TRBJ2-1 | - | few | TRBV7-6 | CASSSWAETYNEQFF | TGTGCCAGCAGCTCCTGGGCGGAAACCTACAATGAGCAGTTCTTC
TRBJ1-1 | - | many | TRBV28 | CASSSSGRNTEAFF | TGTGCCAGCAGTTCAAGCGGCCGGAACACTGAAGCTTTCTTT
TRBJ1-3 | - | once | TRBV5-6 | CASSTRTVGNTIYF | TGTGCCAGCAGCACGAGGACAGTTGGAAACACCATATATTTT
TRBJ2-7 | - | many | TRBV11-2 | CASSPSLGGEQYF | TGTGCCAGCAGCCCATCCCTGGGGGGCGAGCAGTACTTC
TRBJ2-3 | - | - | TRBV6-9 | CASSYVQGTDAQYF | TGTGCCAGCAGTTACGTTCAGGGCACAGATGCGCAGTATTTT